This T cell receptor (beta chain) is from a study of T cell responses to AZD1222 COVID-19 vaccine. Study results and caveats: Among the donors, most were white British and more were female, and clonal diversity was possibly underestimated. Two AZD1222 doses significantly raised spike-specific TCR breadth and depth over controls.

In the case of this clone: The antigen remains undetermined.

Samples with a second dose at about 4 or about 12 weeks were pooled together. V lost 3 bases, J lost 4 bases, and 12 bases lay in between. The CDR3 runs to 14 residues. Germline V CDR1 and CDR2: SNHLY, FYNNEI. TCRdb's copy holds only in-frame clones and misses some; the assay was immunoSEQ multiplex PCR. The profile covers 84,000 or so clones, with 90% appearing a single time and approximately 3.2% taken by the ten largest. The genes are TRBV2 and TRBJ1-2; D is unclear. The sequenced sample was peripheral blood, obtained 28 days after the second AZD1222 dose. The TCR sequence derives from an adult who received the AZD1222 COVID-19 vaccine. The CDR3 DNA follows: TGTGCCAGCAGTGATGTGCAGACCGTCTATGGCTACACCTTC. Encoded protein: CASSDVQTVYGYTF.